This T cell receptor beta chain was identified during a study of blood T cells in healthy people across ages. Sample-barcoded 5' priming and a J-beta primer mix drove a second PCR of roughly 7 to 11 cycles. TCRdb reanalysed the 5' RACE reads using MiXCR and keeps one entry per CDR3 protein. The sample contains a few hundred thousand distinct CDR3 sequences, about half of which appear only once. A few counts support this clonotype. The germline V and J ends were trimmed by 1 base and 2 bases, with 7 bases remaining between them. CDR3 length: 13 residues. The germline V gene encodes CDR1 DFQATT and CDR2 SNEGSKA (reference sequence).

V is TRBV20-1 and J is TRBJ2-3, with no clear D. Specimen: blood. The TCR originated in a man between 60 and 70 years old in good health. Here the CDR3 reads CSARGSHTDTQYF. DNA of the CDR3: TGCAGTGCTAGAGGGAGTCACACAGATACGCAGTATTTT.